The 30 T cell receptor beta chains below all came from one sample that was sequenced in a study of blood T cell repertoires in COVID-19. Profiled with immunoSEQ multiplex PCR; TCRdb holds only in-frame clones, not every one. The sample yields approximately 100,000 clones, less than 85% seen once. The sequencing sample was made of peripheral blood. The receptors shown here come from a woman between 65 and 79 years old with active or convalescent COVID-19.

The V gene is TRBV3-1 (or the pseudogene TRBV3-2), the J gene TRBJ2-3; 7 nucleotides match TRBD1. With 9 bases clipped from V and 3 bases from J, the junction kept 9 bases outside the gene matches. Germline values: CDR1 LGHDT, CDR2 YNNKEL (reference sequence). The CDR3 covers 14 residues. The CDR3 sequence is CASLLEGATDTQYF. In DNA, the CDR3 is TGTGCCAGTCTACTAGAGGGGGCGACAGATACGCAGTATTTT.

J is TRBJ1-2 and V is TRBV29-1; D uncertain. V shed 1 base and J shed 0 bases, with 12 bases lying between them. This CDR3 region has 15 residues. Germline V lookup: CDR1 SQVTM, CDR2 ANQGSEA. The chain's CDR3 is CSVEGGEGTNYGYTF. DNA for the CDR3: TGCAGCGTTGAAGGAGGTGAGGGAACTAACTATGGCTACACCTTC.

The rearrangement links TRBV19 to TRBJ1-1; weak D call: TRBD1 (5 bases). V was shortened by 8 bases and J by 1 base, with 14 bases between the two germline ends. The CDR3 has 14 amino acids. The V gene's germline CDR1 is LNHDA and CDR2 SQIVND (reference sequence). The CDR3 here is CASSSDSPNTEAFF. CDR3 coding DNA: TGTGCCAGTTCTTCAGACAGCCCGAACACTGAAGCTTTCTTT.

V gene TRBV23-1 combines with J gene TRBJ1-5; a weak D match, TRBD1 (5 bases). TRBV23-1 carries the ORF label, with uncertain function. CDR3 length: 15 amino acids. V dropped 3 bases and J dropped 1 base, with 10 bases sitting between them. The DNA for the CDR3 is TGCGCCAGCAGTCAGGCCCCAGGGAGCAATCAGCCCCAGCATTTT. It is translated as CASSQAPGSNQPQHF.

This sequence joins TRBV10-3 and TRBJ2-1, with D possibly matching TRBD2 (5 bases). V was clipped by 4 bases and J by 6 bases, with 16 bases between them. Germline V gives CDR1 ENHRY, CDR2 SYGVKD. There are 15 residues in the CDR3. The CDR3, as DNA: TGTGCCATCAGTGGGGAGCGGACTTCCGGCAATGAGCAGTTCTTC. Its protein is CAISGERTSGNEQFF.

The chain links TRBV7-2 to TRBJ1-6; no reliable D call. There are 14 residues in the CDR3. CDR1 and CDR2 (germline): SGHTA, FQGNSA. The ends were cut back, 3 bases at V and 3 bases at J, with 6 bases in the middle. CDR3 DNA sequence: TGTGCCAGCAGCTTGCAGGTCTATAATTCACCCCTCCACTTT. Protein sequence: CASSLQVYNSPLHF.

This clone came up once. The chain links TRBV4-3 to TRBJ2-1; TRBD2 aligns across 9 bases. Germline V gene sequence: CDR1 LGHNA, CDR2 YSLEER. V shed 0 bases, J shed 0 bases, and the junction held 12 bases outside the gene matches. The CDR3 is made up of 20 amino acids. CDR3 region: CASSQDPPGLAGSSYNEQFF. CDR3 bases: TGCGCCAGCAGCCAAGATCCCCCGGGACTAGCTGGTAGCTCCTACAATGAGCAGTTCTTC.

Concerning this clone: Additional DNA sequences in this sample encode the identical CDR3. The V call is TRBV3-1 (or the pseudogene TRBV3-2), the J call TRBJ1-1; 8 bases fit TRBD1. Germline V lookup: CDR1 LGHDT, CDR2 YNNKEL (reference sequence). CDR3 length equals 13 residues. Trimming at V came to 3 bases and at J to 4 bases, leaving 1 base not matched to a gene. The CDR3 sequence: CASSHGQGTEAFF. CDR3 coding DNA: TGTGCCAGCAGCCATGGACAGGGCACTGAAGCTTTCTTT.

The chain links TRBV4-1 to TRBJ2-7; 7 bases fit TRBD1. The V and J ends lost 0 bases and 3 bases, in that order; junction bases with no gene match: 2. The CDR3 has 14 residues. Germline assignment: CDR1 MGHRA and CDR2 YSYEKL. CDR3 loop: CASSQDRDSYEQYF. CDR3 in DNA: TGCGCCAGCAGCCAAGATAGGGACAGCTACGAGCAGTACTTC.

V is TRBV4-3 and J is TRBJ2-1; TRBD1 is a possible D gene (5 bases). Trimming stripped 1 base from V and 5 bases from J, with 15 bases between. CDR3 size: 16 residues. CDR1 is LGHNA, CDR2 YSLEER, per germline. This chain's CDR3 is CASSQGALGVDNEQFF. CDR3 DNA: TGCGCCAGCAGCCAAGGCGCGTTAGGGGTCGACAATGAGCAGTTCTTC.

CDR3 nucleotides: TGTGCCACCAGTCCCGGGACAGGGAGGTCGAGTGAGCAGTTCTTC. Its protein is CATSPGTGRSSEQFF. The J gene is TRBJ2-1, the V gene TRBV24-1; 9 bases align to TRBD1. Germline CDR1 reads KGHDR; CDR2 reads SFDVKD. The V gene end was trimmed by 6 bases and the J gene end by 9 bases; junction bases not matched to a gene: 11. The CDR3 consists of 15 residues.

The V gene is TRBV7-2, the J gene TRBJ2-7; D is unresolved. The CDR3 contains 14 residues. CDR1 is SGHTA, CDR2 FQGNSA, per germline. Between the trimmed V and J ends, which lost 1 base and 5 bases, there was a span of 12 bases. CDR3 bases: TGTGCCAGCAGCTTAGTAGCTGCGGTCCACGAGCAGTACTTC. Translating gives CASSLVAAVHEQYF.

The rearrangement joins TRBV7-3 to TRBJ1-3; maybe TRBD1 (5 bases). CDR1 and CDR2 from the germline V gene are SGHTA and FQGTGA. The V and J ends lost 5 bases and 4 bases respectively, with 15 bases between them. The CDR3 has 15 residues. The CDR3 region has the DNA TGTGCCAGCAGCCGTACGTGGGGCCCGGGAAACACCATATATTTT. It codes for CASSRTWGPGNTIYF.

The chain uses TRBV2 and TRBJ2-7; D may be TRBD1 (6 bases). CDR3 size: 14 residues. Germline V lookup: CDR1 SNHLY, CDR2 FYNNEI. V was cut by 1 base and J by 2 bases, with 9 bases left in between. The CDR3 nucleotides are TGTGCCAGCAGTGAAGGCAGGGGACCCTACGAGCAGTACTTC. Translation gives CASSEGRGPYEQYF.

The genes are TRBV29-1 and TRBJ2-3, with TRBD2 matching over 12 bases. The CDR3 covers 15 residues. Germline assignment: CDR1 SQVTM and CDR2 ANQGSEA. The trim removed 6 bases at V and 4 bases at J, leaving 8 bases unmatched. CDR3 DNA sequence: TGCAGCGTCGTCTTTTCTAGCGGGAGGGCAGATACGCAGTATTTT. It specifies CSVVFSSGRADTQYF.

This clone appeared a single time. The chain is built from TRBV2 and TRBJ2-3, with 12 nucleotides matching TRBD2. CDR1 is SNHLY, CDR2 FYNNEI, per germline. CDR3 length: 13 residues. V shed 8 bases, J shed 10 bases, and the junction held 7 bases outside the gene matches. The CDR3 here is CASSTSGGMAQYF. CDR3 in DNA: TGTGCCAGCTCGACTAGCGGGGGTATGGCGCAGTATTTT.

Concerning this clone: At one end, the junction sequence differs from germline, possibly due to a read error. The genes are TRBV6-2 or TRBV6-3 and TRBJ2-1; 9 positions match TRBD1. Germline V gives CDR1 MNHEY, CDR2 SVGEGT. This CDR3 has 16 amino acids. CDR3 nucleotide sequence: TGTGCCAGCAATTACAGGGGGCCGAGCTCCTACAATGAGCAGTTCTTC. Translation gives CASNYRGPSSYNEQFF.

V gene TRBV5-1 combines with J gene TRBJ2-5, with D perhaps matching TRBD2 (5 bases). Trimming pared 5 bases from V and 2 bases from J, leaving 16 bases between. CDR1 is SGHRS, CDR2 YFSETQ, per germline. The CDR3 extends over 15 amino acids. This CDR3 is CASRLNGVYQETQYF. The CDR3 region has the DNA TGCGCCAGCAGATTGAACGGGGTTTATCAAGAGACCCAGTACTTC.

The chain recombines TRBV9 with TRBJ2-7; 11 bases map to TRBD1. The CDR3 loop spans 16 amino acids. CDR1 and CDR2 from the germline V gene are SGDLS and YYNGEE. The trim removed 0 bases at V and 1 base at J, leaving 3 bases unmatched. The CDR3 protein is CASSVGWDRGSYEQYF. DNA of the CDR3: TGTGCCAGCAGCGTAGGATGGGACAGGGGGTCCTACGAGCAGTACTTC. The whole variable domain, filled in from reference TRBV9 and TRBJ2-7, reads DSGVTQTPKHLITATGQRVTLRCSPRSGDLSVYWYQQSLDQGLQFLIQYYNGEERAKGNILERFSAQQFPDLHSELNLSSLELGDSALYFCASSVGWDRGSYEQYFGPGTRLTVT.

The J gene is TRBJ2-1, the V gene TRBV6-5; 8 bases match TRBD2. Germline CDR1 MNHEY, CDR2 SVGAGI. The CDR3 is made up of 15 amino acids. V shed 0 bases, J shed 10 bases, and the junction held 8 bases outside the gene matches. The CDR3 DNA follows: TGTGCCAGCAGTTACTCGGGGACTAGTGAAAGGGAGCAGTTCTTC. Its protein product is CASSYSGTSEREQFF.

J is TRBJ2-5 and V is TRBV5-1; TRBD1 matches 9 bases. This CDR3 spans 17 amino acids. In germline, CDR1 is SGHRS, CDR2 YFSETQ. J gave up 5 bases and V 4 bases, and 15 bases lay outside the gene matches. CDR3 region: CASSPKPGQGSWETQYF. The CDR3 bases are TGCGCCAGCAGCCCGAAACCGGGACAGGGAAGTTGGGAGACCCAGTACTTC. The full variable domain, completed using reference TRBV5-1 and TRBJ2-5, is KAGVTQTPRYLIKTRGQQVTLSCSPISGHRSVSWYQQTPGQGLQFLFEYFSETQRNKGNFPGRFSGRQFSNSRSEMNVSTLELGDSALYLCASSPKPGQGSWETQYFGPGTRLLVL.

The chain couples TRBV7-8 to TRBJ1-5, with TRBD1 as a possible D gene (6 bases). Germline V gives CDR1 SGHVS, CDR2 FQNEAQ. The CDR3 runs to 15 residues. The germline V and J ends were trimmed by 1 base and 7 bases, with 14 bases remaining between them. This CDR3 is CASSLVQGWEQPQHF. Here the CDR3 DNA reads TGTGCCAGCAGCTTAGTGCAGGGGTGGGAACAGCCCCAGCATTTT.

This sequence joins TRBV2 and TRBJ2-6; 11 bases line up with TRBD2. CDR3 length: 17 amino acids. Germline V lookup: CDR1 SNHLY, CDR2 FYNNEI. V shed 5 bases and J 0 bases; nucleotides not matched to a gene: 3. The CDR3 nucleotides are TGTGCCAGCAGTACTAGCGGGGGAATCTCTGGGGCCAACGTCCTGACTTTC. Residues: CASSTSGGISGANVLTF.

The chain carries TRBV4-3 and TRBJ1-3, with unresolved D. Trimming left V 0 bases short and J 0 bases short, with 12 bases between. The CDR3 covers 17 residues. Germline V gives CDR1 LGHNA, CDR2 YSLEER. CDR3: CASSQELSYYSGNTIYF. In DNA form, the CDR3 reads TGCGCCAGCAGCCAAGAACTGTCGTACTACTCTGGAAACACCATATATTTT.

The CDR3 bases are TGCGCCAGCAGCCAAGATAAGGCAGGGAAGTGGGAGACCCAGTACTTC. Translating gives CASSQDKAGKWETQYF. This chain links TRBV4-3 with TRBJ2-5, with D maybe TRBD1 (5 bases). The CDR3 length is 16 residues. Trimming cost V 0 bases and J 5 bases, with 16 bases left between them. CDR1 and CDR2 from the germline V gene are LGHNA and YSLEER.

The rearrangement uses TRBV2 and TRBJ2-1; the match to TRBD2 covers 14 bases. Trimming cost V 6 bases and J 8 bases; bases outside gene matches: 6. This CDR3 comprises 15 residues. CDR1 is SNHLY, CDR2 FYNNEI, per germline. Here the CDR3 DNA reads TGTGCCAGCAGCGCCGGGACTAGCGGGGGCTATGAGCAGTTCTTC. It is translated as CASSAGTSGGYEQFF.

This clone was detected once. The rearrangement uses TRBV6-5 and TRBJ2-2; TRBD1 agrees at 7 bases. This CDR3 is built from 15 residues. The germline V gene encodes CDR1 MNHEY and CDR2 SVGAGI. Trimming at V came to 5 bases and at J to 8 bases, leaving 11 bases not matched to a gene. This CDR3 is CASSRPKTGSGELFF. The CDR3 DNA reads TGTGCCAGCAGTCGACCCAAGACAGGGTCAGGGGAGCTGTTTTTT.

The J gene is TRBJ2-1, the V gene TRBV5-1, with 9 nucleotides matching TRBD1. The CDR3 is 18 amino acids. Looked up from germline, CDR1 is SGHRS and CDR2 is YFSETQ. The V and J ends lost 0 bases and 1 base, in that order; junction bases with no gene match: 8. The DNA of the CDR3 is TGCGCCAGCAGCTTGGTAGGGACAGGGCCCCCGTCCTACAATGAGCAGTTCTTC. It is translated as CASSLVGTGPPSYNEQFF.

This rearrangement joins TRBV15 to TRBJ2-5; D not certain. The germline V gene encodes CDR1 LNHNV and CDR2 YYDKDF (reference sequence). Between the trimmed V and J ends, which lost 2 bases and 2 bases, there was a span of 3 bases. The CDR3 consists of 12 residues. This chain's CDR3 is CATSRIQETQYF. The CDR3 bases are TGTGCCACCAGCAGAATACAAGAGACCCAGTACTTC.

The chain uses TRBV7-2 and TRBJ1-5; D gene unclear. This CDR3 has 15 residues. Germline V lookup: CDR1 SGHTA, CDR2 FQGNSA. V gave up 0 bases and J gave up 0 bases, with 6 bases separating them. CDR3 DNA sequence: TGTGCCAGCAGCTTAGCGCGGAATAGCAATCAGCCCCAGCATTTT. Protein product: CASSLARNSNQPQHF.